Below are 9 T cell receptor beta chains sequenced from a single sample in a study of shared clonotypes between healthy human individuals. Profiling relied on immunoSEQ multiplex PCR, and the TCRdb table lists in-frame clones only, not all of them. The sample carries over a million clones, roughly 97% recorded once. Sequencing used naive CD4+ T cells sorted from blood. Specified subset: CD45RA+ positively selected. These receptors were obtained from a young man in good health.

The V and J genes are TRBV5-6 and TRBJ1-1; 9 nucleotides agree with TRBD1. Per the germline V gene, CDR1 is SGHDT and CDR2 is YYEEEE. This CDR3 is 13 amino acids long. V lost 5 bases, J lost 3 bases, and 2 bases stayed unmatched. The CDR3 bases are TGTGCCAGCAGAGGACAGGGGTACACTGAAGCTTTCTTT. Amino acids: CASRGQGYTEAFF.

This sequence joins TRBV11-3 and TRBJ2-3; maybe TRBD1 (6 bases). Germline-derived CDR1 and CDR2 are SGHNT and YENEEA. The CDR3 has 16 amino acids. V lost 6 bases, J lost 2 bases, and 18 bases lay in between. CDR3 in amino acids: CASRRSNRDLTDTQYF. The CDR3 coding sequence is TGTGCCAGCAGAAGGAGCAACAGGGACCTCACAGATACGCAGTATTTT.

The CDR3 DNA reads as TGTGCCAGCAGCGTAGAAGTAGATGGAGATACGCAGTATTTT. This codes for CASSVEVDGDTQYF. The J gene is TRBJ2-3, the V gene TRBV9; unclear D gene. The CDR3 spans 14 residues. Germline V gene data show CDR1 as SGDLS and CDR2 as YYNGEE. The V end was cut by 0 bases, the J end by 5 bases, with 10 bases between. The full variable domain, with the rest looked up from reference TRBV9 and TRBJ2-3, is DSGVTQTPKHLITATGQRVTLRCSPRSGDLSVYWYQQSLDQGLQFLIQYYNGEERAKGNILERFSAQQFPDLHSELNLSSLELGDSALYFCASSVEVDGDTQYFGPGTRLTVL.

This chain uses TRBV28 with TRBJ1-1, with D tentatively TRBD1 (5 bases). This CDR3 is 14 amino acids long. Germline lookup yields CDR1 MDHEN and CDR2 SYDVKM. V was cut by 4 bases and J by 1 base, with 10 bases left in between. The CDR3: CASSSGPSNTEAFF. CDR3 DNA: TGTGCCAGCAGTTCGGGACCCTCGAACACTGAAGCTTTCTTT.

This clone was recorded only once. The V call is TRBV18, the J call TRBJ2-3; TRBD1 matches 7 bases. V lost 3 bases and J lost 4; bases outside the gene matches: 7. CDR3 size: 15 residues. Germline values: CDR1 KGHSH, CDR2 LQKENI. CDR3 loop: CASSPGDSTPDTQYF. The CDR3 DNA reads TGTGCCAGCTCACCTGGGGACAGTACGCCAGATACGCAGTATTTT. Looking up the rest from reference TRBV18 and TRBJ2-3 gives the full variable domain: NAGVMQNPRHLVRRRGQEARLRCSPMKGHSHVYWYRQLPEEGLKFMVYLQKENIIDESGMPKERFSAEFPKEGPSILRIQQVVRGDSAAYFCASSPGDSTPDTQYFGPGTRLTVL.

J is TRBJ2-5 and V is TRBV18; D is undetermined. Germline lookup yields CDR1 KGHSH and CDR2 LQKENI. The CDR3 covers 14 residues. V was trimmed by 3 bases and J by 0 bases, leaving 8 bases between them. CDR3 region: CASSPQINQETQYF. CDR3 in DNA: TGTGCCAGCTCACCCCAGATAAACCAAGAGACCCAGTACTTC.

The CDR3 here is CASSLGVLASYNEQFF. The CDR3 nucleotides are TGTGCCAGCAGCTTGGGTGTGCTAGCCTCCTACAATGAGCAGTTCTTC. The J gene is TRBJ2-1, the V gene TRBV5-5; maybe TRBD2 (5 bases). V gave up 0 bases and J gave up 0 bases, with 10 bases separating them. The CDR3 totals 16 residues. Looked up from germline, CDR1 is SGHKS and CDR2 is YYEKEE (reference sequence).

V usage is TRBV28 and J usage is TRBJ2-1; D possibly corresponds to TRBD2 (5 bases). The ends were cut back, 6 bases at V and 5 bases at J, with 14 bases in the middle. The CDR3 totals 14 residues. The germline CDR1 and CDR2 sequences are MDHEN and SYDVKM. CDR3 residues: CASSPQDGNNEQFF. The CDR3, as DNA: TGTGCCAGCAGCCCACAAGACGGGAACAATGAGCAGTTCTTC.

This sequence joins TRBV19 and TRBJ1-4; D not resolved. V gave up 6 bases and J gave up 5 bases, with 4 bases separating them. This CDR3 region has 11 residues. CDR1 LNHDA and CDR2 SQIVND come from the germline V gene (reference sequence). CDR3 region: CASRTNEKLFF. The CDR3 DNA reads as TGTGCCAGTAGAACCAATGAAAAACTGTTTTTT.